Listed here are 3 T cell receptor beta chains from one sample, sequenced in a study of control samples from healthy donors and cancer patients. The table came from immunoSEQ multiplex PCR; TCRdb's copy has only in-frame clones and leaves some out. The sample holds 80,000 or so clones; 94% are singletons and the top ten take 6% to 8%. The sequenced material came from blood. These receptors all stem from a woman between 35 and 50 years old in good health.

CDR3 sequence (DNA): TGTGCCAGCAGTTTTGGTCAGGGGGAAGGCTACACCTTC. Amino acid sequence: CASSFGQGEGYTF. V and J are TRBV27 and TRBJ1-2; 7 nucleotides align to TRBD1. Germline V gives CDR1 MNHEY, CDR2 SMNVEV (reference sequence). The junction had 6 bases not matched to a gene; V was cut back by 3 bases and J by 8 bases. CDR3 size: 13 residues.

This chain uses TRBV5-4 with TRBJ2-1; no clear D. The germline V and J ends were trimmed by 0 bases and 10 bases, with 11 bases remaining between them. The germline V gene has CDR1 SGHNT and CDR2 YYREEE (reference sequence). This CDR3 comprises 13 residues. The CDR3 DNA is TGTGCCAGCAGCTTGGGGCCTCTCGAAGAGCAGTTCTTC. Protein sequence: CASSLGPLEEQFF.

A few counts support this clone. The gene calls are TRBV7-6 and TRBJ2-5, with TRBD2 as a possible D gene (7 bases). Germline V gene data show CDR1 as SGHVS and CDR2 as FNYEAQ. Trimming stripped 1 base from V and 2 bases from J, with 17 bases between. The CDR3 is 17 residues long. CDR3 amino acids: CASSLVGRGALQETQYF. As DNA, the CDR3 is TGTGCCAGCAGCTTAGTAGGTCGGGGGGCTCTGCAAGAGACCCAGTACTTC.